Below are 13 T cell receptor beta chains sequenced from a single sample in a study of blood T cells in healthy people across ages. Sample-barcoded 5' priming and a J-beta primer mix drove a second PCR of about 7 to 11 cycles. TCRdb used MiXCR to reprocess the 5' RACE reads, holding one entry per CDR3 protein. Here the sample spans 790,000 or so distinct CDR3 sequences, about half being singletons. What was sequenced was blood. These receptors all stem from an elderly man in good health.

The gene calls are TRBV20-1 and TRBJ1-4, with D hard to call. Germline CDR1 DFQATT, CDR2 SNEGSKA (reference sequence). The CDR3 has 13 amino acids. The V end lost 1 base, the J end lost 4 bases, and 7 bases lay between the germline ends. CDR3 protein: CSARVAGNEKLFF. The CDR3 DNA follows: TGCAGTGCTAGAGTTGCCGGTAATGAAAAACTGTTTTTT.

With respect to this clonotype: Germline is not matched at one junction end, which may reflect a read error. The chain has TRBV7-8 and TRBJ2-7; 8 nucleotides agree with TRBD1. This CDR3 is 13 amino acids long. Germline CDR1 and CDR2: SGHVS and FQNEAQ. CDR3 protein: CACSNPGGHEQYF. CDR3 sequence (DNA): TGTGCCTGCAGCAACCCAGGGGGCCACGAGCAGTACTTC.

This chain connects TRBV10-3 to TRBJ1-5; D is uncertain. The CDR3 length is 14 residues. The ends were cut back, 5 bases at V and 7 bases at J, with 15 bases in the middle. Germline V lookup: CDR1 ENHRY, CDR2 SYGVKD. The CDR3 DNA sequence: TGTGCCATCAGTTCCGATCAATCAGGACAGCCCCAGCATTTT. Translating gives CAISSDQSGQPQHF.

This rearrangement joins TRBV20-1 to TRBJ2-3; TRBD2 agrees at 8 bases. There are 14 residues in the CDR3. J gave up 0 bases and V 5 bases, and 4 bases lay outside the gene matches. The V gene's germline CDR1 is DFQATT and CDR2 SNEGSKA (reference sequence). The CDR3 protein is CSAYPSGSTDTQYF. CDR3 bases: TGCAGTGCTTACCCTAGCGGGAGCACAGATACGCAGTATTTT.

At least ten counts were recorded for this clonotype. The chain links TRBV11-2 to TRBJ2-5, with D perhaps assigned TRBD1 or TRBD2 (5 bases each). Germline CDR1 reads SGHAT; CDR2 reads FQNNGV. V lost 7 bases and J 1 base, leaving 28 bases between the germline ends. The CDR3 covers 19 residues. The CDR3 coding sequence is TGTGCCAGCAACGGACGCAAATTAGGGGAGATGAGGGGCCAAGAGACCCAGTACTTC. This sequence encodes CASNGRKLGEMRGQETQYF.

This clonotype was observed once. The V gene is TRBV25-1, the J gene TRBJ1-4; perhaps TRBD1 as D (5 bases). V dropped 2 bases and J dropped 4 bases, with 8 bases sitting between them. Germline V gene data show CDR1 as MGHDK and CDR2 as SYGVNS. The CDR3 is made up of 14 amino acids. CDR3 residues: CASSEARDNEKLFF. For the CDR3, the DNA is TGTGCCAGCAGTGAAGCCAGGGATAATGAAAAACTGTTTTTT.

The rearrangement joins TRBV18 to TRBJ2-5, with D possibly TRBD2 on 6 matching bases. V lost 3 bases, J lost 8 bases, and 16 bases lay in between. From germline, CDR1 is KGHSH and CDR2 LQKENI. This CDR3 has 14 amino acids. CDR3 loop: CASSPPGDKRTQYF. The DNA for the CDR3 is TGTGCCAGCTCACCGCCGGGGGATAAGAGAACCCAGTACTTC.

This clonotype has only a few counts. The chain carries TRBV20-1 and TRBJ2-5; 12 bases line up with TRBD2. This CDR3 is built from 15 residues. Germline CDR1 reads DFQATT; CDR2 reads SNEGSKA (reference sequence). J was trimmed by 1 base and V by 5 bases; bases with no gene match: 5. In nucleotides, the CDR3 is TGCAGTGCTTGGACTAGCGGGGCTACCCAAGAGACCCAGTACTTC. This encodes CSAWTSGATQETQYF.

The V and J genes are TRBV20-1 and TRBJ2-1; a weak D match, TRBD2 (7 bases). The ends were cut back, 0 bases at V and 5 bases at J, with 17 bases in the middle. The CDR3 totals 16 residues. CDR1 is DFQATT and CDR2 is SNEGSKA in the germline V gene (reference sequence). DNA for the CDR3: TGCAGTGCTAGAGAGTACGCGGGAGAGGGGGACAATGAGCAGTTCTTC. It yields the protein CSAREYAGEGDNEQFF.

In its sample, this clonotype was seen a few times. DNA for the CDR3: TGTGCCAGCAGGCAGGGTGGATCTGGCTACACCTTC. It specifies CASRQGGSGYTF. The chain links TRBV25-1 to TRBJ1-2; D possibly corresponds to TRBD1 (5 bases). In germline, CDR1 is MGHDK, CDR2 SYGVNS. This CDR3 contains 12 residues. Trimming pared 6 bases from V and 7 bases from J, leaving 12 bases between.

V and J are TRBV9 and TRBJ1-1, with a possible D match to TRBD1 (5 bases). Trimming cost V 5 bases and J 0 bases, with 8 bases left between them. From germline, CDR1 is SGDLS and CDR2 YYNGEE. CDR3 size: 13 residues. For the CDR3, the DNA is TGTGCCAGCAGAGGCAGGGTGAACACTGAAGCTTTCTTT. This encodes CASRGRVNTEAFF.

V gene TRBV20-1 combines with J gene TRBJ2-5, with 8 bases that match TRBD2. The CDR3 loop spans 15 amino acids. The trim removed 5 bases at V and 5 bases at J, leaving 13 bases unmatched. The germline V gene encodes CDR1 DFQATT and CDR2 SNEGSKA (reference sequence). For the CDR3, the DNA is TGCAGTGCTTCCAACGGTGCGGGAGGACGGGAGACCCAGTACTTC. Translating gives CSASNGAGGRETQYF.

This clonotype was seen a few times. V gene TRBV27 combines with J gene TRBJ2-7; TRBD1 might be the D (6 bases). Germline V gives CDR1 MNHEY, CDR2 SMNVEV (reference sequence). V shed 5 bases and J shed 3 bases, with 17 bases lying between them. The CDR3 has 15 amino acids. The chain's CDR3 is CASSGSGTPFYEQYF. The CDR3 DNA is TGTGCCAGCAGTGGATCCGGGACACCCTTCTACGAGCAGTACTTC.